The 4 T cell receptor beta chains below come from one sample, sequenced in a study of T cells in Graves' hyperthyroidism and ophthalmopathy. Amplification of TCR beta CDR3 regions was performed using RNA transcripts as template. Carried out on the TCR CDR3, a first-round RT-PCR used the HTBI primer set. MiXCR, run by TCRdb on the multiplex PCR reads, gives a single entry per CDR3 protein. The sample has around 720,000 distinct CDR3 sequences; roughly 32% are singletons. The sequenced material came from blood. Receptors originate from a middle-aged woman with Graves' hyperthyroidism.

The table lists this clonotype with a few counts. The chain links TRBV4-1 to TRBJ1-4; D is uncertain. The V end was cut by 6 bases, the J end by 10 bases, with 18 bases between. Germline loops: CDR1 MGHRA, CDR2 YSYEKL. The CDR3 contains 14 residues. The CDR3 spells CASSHWGKDGKLFF. The DNA for the CDR3 is TGCGCCAGCAGTCACTGGGGAAAGGACGGAAAACTGTTTTTT.

This chain uses TRBV7-9 with TRBJ2-5; D remains unclear. V was clipped by 5 bases and J by 1 base, with 8 bases between them. Germline CDR1 is SEHNR and CDR2 is FQNEAQ (reference sequence). This CDR3 contains 13 residues. The CDR3 sequence is CASSPASQETQYF. CDR3 sequence (DNA): TGTGCCAGCAGCCCGGCTAGCCAAGAGACCCAGTACTTC.

Comment on this clonotype: One base away lies a much larger clone, so this may be a sequencing read error. The chain carries TRBV7-2 and TRBJ1-3; no firm D call. The CDR3 runs to 15 residues. CDR1 SGHTA and CDR2 FQGNSA come from the germline V gene. The CDR3 DNA is TGTGCCAGCAACTTATTGGGTGGGGTTGGGAACACCATATATTTT. Residues: CASNLLGGVGNTIYF.

The V gene is TRBV6-5, the J gene TRBJ1-3, with D possibly matching TRBD1 (5 bases). Germline V gene lookup returns CDR1 MNHEY and CDR2 SVGAGI. The V end lost 6 bases, the J end lost 2 bases, and 14 bases lay between the germline ends. The CDR3 has 15 amino acids. The CDR3 DNA reads TGTGCCAGCAGACATGACAGAGAGCCTGGAAACACCATATATTTT. This translates into CASRHDREPGNTIYF.